This T cell receptor (beta chain) was identified in a study of blood T cells in healthy people across ages. Study as a whole: Capture by template switching was about one barcoded beta molecule per two T cells.

Aged about 6 to 95, donors were systemically healthy Caucasians from Russia. Next came a second PCR, run for roughly 6 to 11 cycles, which used a sample-barcoded 5' primer along with a J-beta primer mix. Every cDNA molecule bore a tag from a template-switch adaptor containing 12 random nucleotides. One entry per CDR3 protein, called by TCRdb with MiXCR from the 5' RACE reads. The sample gives about 570,000 distinct CDR3 sequences, approximately 25% of which show up once; less than 20% is in the top ten. Study-level results: Conclusively comparing naive with antigen-experienced cells was impossible with unsorted PBMCs.

The count of this clonotype is one. No antigen is known for it. This receptor was taken from a woman between 70 and 85 years old in good health. Sequenced input: blood.

CDR3: CSASVGASGNTIYF. As DNA, the CDR3 is TGCAGTGCTAGTGTAGGGGCTTCTGGAAACACCATATATTTT. J is TRBJ1-3 and V is TRBV20-1; tentatively, D is TRBD1 (5 bases). This CDR3 spans 14 amino acids. With 3 bases removed from V and 1 base from J, the gap between germline ends came to 10 bases. Per the germline V gene, CDR1 is DFQATT and CDR2 is SNEGSKA (reference sequence).